Listed below are T cell receptor beta chains from one sample, sequenced in a study of human T cells and chemical hapten exposure. TCRdb processed the RACE reads anew with MiXCR; each CDR3 protein has one entry. Found here are 180,000 or so distinct CDR3 sequences, about 22% of them singletons; the top ten hold 2.5%. Specimen: whole blood, collected in connection with sensitization to the hapten diphenylcyclopropenone (DPC). Receptors were obtained from a woman aged 40 to 49 with alopecia areata. Some clones in this sample may be carry-over from other donors' samples. CDR3s include the opening cysteine and the closing phenylalanine or tryptophan. Each record gives: J gene, clone size, D gene, V gene, CDR3 DNA, CDR3 protein. D genes are given only for firm matches. Size is omitted from some rows. Given values are once, few, many or a class for expanded clones.

J: TRBJ2-1; size: few; D: .; V: TRBV20-1; DNA: TGCAGTGCTAGGCCTAGCGTCTACAATGAGCAGTTCTTC; CDR3: CSARPSVYNEQFF
J: TRBJ2-5; size: .; D: .; V: TRBV6-5; DNA: TGTGCCAGCAGACTTCAGGGGAGGTGGACCCAGTACTTC; CDR3: CASRLQGRWTQYF
J: TRBJ2-5; size: few; D: .; V: TRBV3-1; DNA: TGTGCCAGCAGCCAAGGAGGGTCCTCCGCCGGAGAGACCCAGTACTTC; CDR3: CASSQGGSSAGETQYF
J: TRBJ1-1; size: .; D: .; V: TRBV20-1; DNA: TGCAGTGCTAGTGGGGGTCCTGAAGCTTTCTTT; CDR3: CSASGGPEAFF
J: TRBJ1-1; size: few; D: .; V: TRBV29-1; DNA: TGCAGCGGGGTCAACCTCCAAGCTTTCTTT; CDR3: CSGVNLQAFF
J: TRBJ2-1; size: few; D: TRBD1; V: TRBV6-2/TRBV6-3; DNA: TGTGCCAGCATTCCCGGGACAGGGGAATATGAGCAGTTCTTC; CDR3: CASIPGTGEYEQFF
J: TRBJ2-7; size: many; D: TRBD2; V: TRBV28; DNA: TGTGCCAGCAGTTACCCCGGGGGGATAGCGGGAGGGCCATACGAGCAGTACTTC; CDR3: CASSYPGGIAGGPYEQYF
J: TRBJ1-5; size: few; D: .; V: TRBV10-3; DNA: TGTGCCATCAGTGATGGGAGGGGAGCCCAGCATTTT; CDR3: CAISDGRGAQHF
J: TRBJ2-1; size: many; D: .; V: TRBV29-1; DNA: TGCAGCTTACGGGACAACTACAATGAGCAGTTCTTC; CDR3: CSLRDNYNEQFF
J: TRBJ2-3; size: .; D: TRBD2; V: TRBV27; DNA: TGTGCCAGCAGTTCCCCGGGACTACCTAGCACAGATACGCAGTATTTT; CDR3: CASSSPGLPSTDTQYF
J: TRBJ2-3; size: .; D: .; V: TRBV4-1; DNA: TGCGCCAGCAGTCCTAGACCGGGAGATACGCAGTATTTT; CDR3: CASSPRPGDTQYF
J: TRBJ1-4; size: .; D: .; V: TRBV5-1; DNA: TGCGCCAGCAGCTTGAGGGACACGAATGAAAAACTGTTTTTT; CDR3: CASSLRDTNEKLFF
J: TRBJ2-6; size: few; D: .; V: TRBV29-1; DNA: TGCAGCGTCAACAGGGCTGGGGCCAACGTCCTGACTTTC; CDR3: CSVNRAGANVLTF
J: TRBJ2-1; size: few; D: .; V: TRBV7-8; DNA: TGTGCCAGCAGCTTCCTTACCTACAATGAGCAGTTCTTC; CDR3: CASSFLTYNEQFF
J: TRBJ2-1; size: .; D: .; V: TRBV27; DNA: TGTGCCAGCCAGGTAACTGGCCACAATGAGCAGTTCTTC; CDR3: CASQVTGHNEQFF
J: TRBJ1-6; size: few; D: .; V: TRBV20-1; DNA: TGCAGTGCTAGTGTTGGAGATTCACCCCTCCACTTT; CDR3: CSASVGDSPLHF
J: TRBJ2-1; size: .; D: .; V: TRBV20-1; DNA: TGCAGCACAGGAGATGGCTCTAGGGGCAATGAGCAGTTCTTC; CDR3: CSTGDGSRGNEQFF
J: TRBJ1-1; size: .; D: .; V: TRBV12-3/TRBV12-4; DNA: TGTGCCAGCAGTTTAAGGCGTCAGCAGAATGAAGCTTTCTTT; CDR3: CASSLRRQQNEAFF
J: TRBJ2-3; size: few; D: .; V: TRBV11-1; DNA: TGTGCCAGCAGCTTAAGGGGCGCCTCAGATACGCAGTATTTT; CDR3: CASSLRGASDTQYF
J: TRBJ1-1; size: .; D: .; V: TRBV29-1; DNA: TGCAGCCACTCCAGGGCAGGGAGTGCGGCTGAAGCTTTCTTT; CDR3: CSHSRAGSAAEAFF
J: TRBJ2-2; size: many; D: .; V: TRBV4-2; DNA: TGTGCCAGCAGCCAAGTAGACACCGGGGAGCTGTTTTTT; CDR3: CASSQVDTGELFF
J: TRBJ2-1; size: few; D: TRBD1; V: TRBV5-1; DNA: TGCGCCAGCAGCCGCCCACAGGGGCGGGCCTCCTACAATGAGCAGTTCTTC; CDR3: CASSRPQGRASYNEQFF
J: TRBJ2-1; size: few; D: .; V: TRBV20-1; DNA: TGCAGTGCGCCTCCTAGTGGGCCCATAGTCGAGCAGTTCTTC; CDR3: CSAPPSGPIVEQFF
J: TRBJ2-1; size: .; D: TRBD2; V: TRBV20-1; DNA: TGCAGTGCTACCCCCCACGGTAGCGGGAGACTAAATGAGCAGTTCTTC; CDR3: CSATPHGSGRLNEQFF
J: TRBJ1-4; size: .; D: TRBD1; V: TRBV18; DNA: TGTGCCAGCTCACCAAAGGGACAGGGAGAGGAAAAACTGTTTTTT; CDR3: CASSPKGQGEEKLFF
J: TRBJ2-7; size: .; D: .; V: TRBV3-1; DNA: TGTGCCAGCAGCCGAGAAGGGGTTTTCGAGCAGTACTTC; CDR3: CASSREGVFEQYF
J: TRBJ1-1; size: .; D: TRBD1; V: TRBV24-1; DNA: TGTGCCACCAGTGATACCCGGGACAGGTGCCGGTGCACTGAAGCTTTCTTT; CDR3: CATSDTRDRCRCTEAFF
J: TRBJ2-5; size: few; D: .; V: TRBV7-2; DNA: TGTGCCAGCAGCTTAGCTCAGGGTTTCGCGGGGGAGACCCAGTACTTC; CDR3: CASSLAQGFAGETQYF
J: TRBJ2-7; size: few; D: .; V: TRBV5-4; DNA: TGTGCCAGCAGCCAGACCAGGGTAACGAACGAGCAGTACTTC; CDR3: CASSQTRVTNEQYF
J: TRBJ2-3; size: few; D: TRBD2; V: TRBV20-1; DNA: TGCAGTGCTGGAGGGACTAGCGGGAGGACAGATACGCAGTATTTT; CDR3: CSAGGTSGRTDTQYF
J: TRBJ2-7; size: .; D: .; V: TRBV18; DNA: TGTGCCAGCTCACCGAACGGGTACGAGCAGTACTTC; CDR3: CASSPNGYEQYF
J: TRBJ2-2; size: .; D: TRBD1; V: TRBV5-1; DNA: TGCGCCAGCAGCGCCTCGACAGGGACGAACACCGGGGAGCTGTTTTTT; CDR3: CASSASTGTNTGELFF
J: TRBJ2-1; size: few; D: .; V: TRBV12-3/TRBV12-4; DNA: TGTGCCAGCAGTTCCAGGGTTTACAATGAGCAGTTCTTC; CDR3: CASSSRVYNEQFF
J: TRBJ1-2; size: many; D: .; V: TRBV19; DNA: TGTGCCAGTAGTATTCTCGGGCCGGCGAATGGCTACACCTTC; CDR3: CASSILGPANGYTF
J: TRBJ2-7; size: .; D: TRBD1; V: TRBV29-1; DNA: TGCAGCGTTGAAACAGGGGGACCCTACGAGCAGTACTTC; CDR3: CSVETGGPYEQYF
J: TRBJ1-2; size: .; D: .; V: TRBV12-3/TRBV12-4; DNA: TGTGCCAGCAGTCGGGGGCAGGTCTATGGCTACACCTTC; CDR3: CASSRGQVYGYTF
J: TRBJ1-1; size: few; D: .; V: TRBV4-2; DNA: TGTGCCAGCAGCCAACGAGGCTCTGGGAACACTGAAGCTTTCTTT; CDR3: CASSQRGSGNTEAFF
J: TRBJ1-1; size: .; D: .; V: TRBV20-1; DNA: TGCAGTGCTTCGACACCAATGATGGGGATGAACACTGAAGCTTTCTTT; CDR3: CSASTPMMGMNTEAFF
J: TRBJ2-1; size: .; D: TRBD2; V: TRBV7-3; DNA: TGTGCCAGCAGCTTTGGGACTAGCGGGAGCTATGAGCAGCTCTTC; CDR3: CASSFGTSGSYEQLF
J: TRBJ2-3; size: .; D: .; V: TRBV3-2; DNA: TGTGCCAGCAGCCAAGGGGAACTTCCTTACTCAGATACGCAGTATTTT; CDR3: CASSQGELPYSDTQYF
J: TRBJ2-3; size: many; D: TRBD2; V: TRBV7-2; DNA: TGTGCCAGCAGCACCCGGACTAGCGTCATAGATACGCAGTATTTT; CDR3: CASSTRTSVIDTQYF
J: TRBJ1-2; size: .; D: TRBD1; V: TRBV28; DNA: TGTGCCAGCAGTTTATTAGGGGGGACAGCGGTACGTGGCTACACCTTC; CDR3: CASSLLGGTAVRGYTF
J: TRBJ2-5; size: .; D: TRBD1; V: TRBV2; DNA: TGTGCCAGCACCTGGGACAGTCAAGAGACCCAGTACTTC; CDR3: CASTWDSQETQYF
J: TRBJ2-2; size: .; D: .; V: TRBV15; DNA: TGTGCCACCAGCAGAGATCCCGGCCGCACCGGGGAGCTGTTTTTT; CDR3: CATSRDPGRTGELFF
J: TRBJ1-1; size: .; D: .; V: TRBV20-1; DNA: TGCAGTGCTAGGGCGCCGGGGGGCTTGGACACTGAAGCTTTCTTT; CDR3: CSARAPGGLDTEAFF
J: TRBJ2-1; size: .; D: TRBD2; V: TRBV20-1; DNA: TGCAGTGCTCCACGGACTAGCGGGACGTCTTACAATGAGCAGTTCTTC; CDR3: CSAPRTSGTSYNEQFF
J: TRBJ1-2; size: once; D: TRBD1; V: TRBV6-5; DNA: TGTGCCAGCAGAGACAGGGGGAAAGACTATGGCTACACCTTC; CDR3: CASRDRGKDYGYTF